The 10 T cell receptor beta chains given below trace back to one sample, sequenced in a study of T cell responses to AZD1222 COVID-19 vaccine. This table comes from immunoSEQ multiplex PCR, and its TCRdb copy is limited to in-frame clones, with some not included. The repertoire consists of 86,000 or so clones, with around 90% occurring once and the leading ten covering around 3%. Sequenced material: peripheral blood, taken on day 0 of AZD1222 vaccination. Receptors originate from an adult in good health.

V usage is TRBV24-1 and J usage is TRBJ1-2; perhaps TRBD1 as D (5 bases). CDR1 and CDR2 from the germline V gene are KGHDR and SFDVKD. V was shortened by 4 bases and J by 1 base, with 24 bases between the two germline ends. The CDR3 loop spans 19 amino acids. DNA for the CDR3: TGTGCCACCAGTGAACTGGGGATTGTAGACAGATATTTTAACTATGGCTACACCTTC. As protein: CATSELGIVDRYFNYGYTF.

V and J are TRBV6-5 and TRBJ1-1; a possible D gene is TRBD1 (6 bases). With 2 bases removed from V and 3 bases from J, the gap between germline ends came to 10 bases. The CDR3 loop spans 14 amino acids. Germline CDR1 is MNHEY and CDR2 is SVGAGI. The CDR3 spells CASSYVDRYTEAFF. Here the CDR3 DNA reads TGTGCCAGCAGTTACGTCGACAGGTACACTGAAGCTTTCTTT.

A single count supports this clone. The rearrangement joins TRBV14 to TRBJ2-3; D perhaps matches TRBD1 (5 bases). The CDR3 is 15 residues long. V dropped 2 bases and J dropped 0 bases, with 9 bases sitting between them. CDR1 and CDR2 from the germline V gene are SGHDN and FVKESK. CDR3 nucleotides: TGTGCCAGCAGCCAATGGGGCCATAGCACAGATACGCAGTATTTT. Translated: CASSQWGHSTDTQYF.

V usage is TRBV6-5 and J usage is TRBJ2-1; possibly TRBD2 for D (6 bases). CDR1 and CDR2 from the germline V gene are MNHEY and SVGAGI. V lost 6 bases, J lost 10 bases, and 10 bases lay in between. The CDR3 covers 11 residues. The CDR3 DNA is TGTGCCAGCAGCGGGAGAAGCGAGCAGTTCTTC. Translated, it gives CASSGRSEQFF.

The rearrangement uses TRBV18 and TRBJ1-2; TRBD1 agrees at 8 bases. Germline CDR1 and CDR2: KGHSH and LQKENI. This CDR3 comprises 15 residues. V gave up 2 bases and J gave up 4 bases; unmatched junction bases: 6. In DNA form, the CDR3 reads TGTGCCAGCTCACCAGAGGACAGGGTTTTCTATGGCTACACCTTC. Its translation: CASSPEDRVFYGYTF.

This chain connects TRBV30 to TRBJ2-7, with 8 bases fitting TRBD2. The CDR3 consists of 13 residues. CDR1 GTSNPN and CDR2 SVGIG come from the germline V gene (reference sequence). CDR3 region: CAGLTGGVYEQYF. CDR3 nucleotides: TGTGCAGGGTTGACGGGAGGGGTCTACGAGCAGTACTTC.

The chain recombines TRBV15 with TRBJ1-6; D is possibly TRBD1 (5 bases). The CDR3 is 15 amino acids. Looked up from germline, CDR1 is LNHNV and CDR2 is YYDKDF (reference sequence). Trimming took 0 bases from V and 11 from J, leaving 14 bases between them. CDR3 sequence: CATSRDLGRVTPLHF. The CDR3, as DNA: TGTGCCACCAGCAGAGATTTGGGCAGGGTGACACCCCTCCACTTT.

This clone was counted once. V gene TRBV5-6 combines with J gene TRBJ2-1; TRBD1 matches at 12 bases. From germline, CDR1 is SGHDT and CDR2 YYEEEE. After removal of 4 bases from V and 8 bases from J, the junction contained 7 bases not matched to a gene. This CDR3 is 15 amino acids long. CDR3 sequence: CASSRGQGAVDEQFF. The CDR3 DNA reads TGTGCCAGCAGCCGGGGACAGGGGGCGGTCGATGAGCAGTTCTTC.

In nucleotides, the CDR3 is TGTGCCAGTGGGGGGGGGCGCCGGACAGCCAACACTGAAGCTTTCTTT. It translates to CASGGGRRTANTEAFF. The rearrangement joins TRBV19 to TRBJ1-1, with D possibly TRBD1 on 6 matching bases. Per the germline V gene, CDR1 is LNHDA and CDR2 is SQIVND (reference sequence). CDR3 length equals 16 residues. Trimming removed 8 bases from V and 2 bases from J, with 21 bases in between.

The chain carries TRBV27 and TRBJ2-7; TRBD1 matches at 7 bases. Germline V CDR1 and CDR2: MNHEY, SMNVEV (reference sequence). CDR3 size: 13 residues. J gave up 1 base and V 6 bases, and 3 bases lay outside the gene matches. The CDR3 DNA is TGTGCCAGCAGAGGGACAGCATCCTACGAGCAGTACTTC. Translated: CASRGTASYEQYF.